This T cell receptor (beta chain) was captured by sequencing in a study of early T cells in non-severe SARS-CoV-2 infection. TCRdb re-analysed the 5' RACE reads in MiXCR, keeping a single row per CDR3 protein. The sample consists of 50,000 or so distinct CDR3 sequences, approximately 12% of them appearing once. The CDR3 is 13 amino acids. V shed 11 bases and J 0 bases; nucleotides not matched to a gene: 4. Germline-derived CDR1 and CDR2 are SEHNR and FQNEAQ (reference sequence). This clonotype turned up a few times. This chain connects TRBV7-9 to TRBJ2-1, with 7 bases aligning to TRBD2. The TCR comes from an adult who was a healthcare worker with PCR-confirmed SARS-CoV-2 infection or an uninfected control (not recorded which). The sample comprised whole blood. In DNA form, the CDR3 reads TGTGCCGGGGGGGGAAGCTCCTACAATGAGCAGTTCTTC. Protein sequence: CAGGGSSYNEQFF.